This note documents a single TCR beta chain sequence. What it binds is unknown. V dropped 2 bases and J dropped 9; count of bases not matched to a gene: 4. The CDR3 is 14 residues long. Germline V lookup: CDR1 MNHEY, CDR2 SVGAGI. Time point of the sample: blood 2 weeks post-SBRT. Indicated treatment: 15 Gy SBRT to primary tumor, nephrectomy 4 weeks later. The patient's renal cell carcinoma had clear cell pathology. These data are taken from a study of radiation and T cells in renal cell carcinoma. Method: immunoSEQ multiplex PCR; TCRdb's copy keeps in-frame clones and lacks some. This sample has about 130,000 clones; around four fifths occur once, and the top ten carry less than 2.5%. Findings and limits, study-wide: Baseline intratumoral clonotype presence is unknown without pretreatment biopsies. Top tumor clonotypes rose in blood 2 weeks post-radiation, then contracted.

The V and J genes are TRBV6-5 and TRBJ1-6; 7 bases align to TRBD1. The sample was blood, taken from a patient whose treatment included radiotherapy and nephrectomy. The receptor was derived from a woman aged 60-75 years with renal cell carcinoma. For the CDR3, the DNA is TGTGCCAGCAGTTACGGACAGGAGTCTTCACCCCTCCACTTT. It encodes CASSYGQESSPLHF.